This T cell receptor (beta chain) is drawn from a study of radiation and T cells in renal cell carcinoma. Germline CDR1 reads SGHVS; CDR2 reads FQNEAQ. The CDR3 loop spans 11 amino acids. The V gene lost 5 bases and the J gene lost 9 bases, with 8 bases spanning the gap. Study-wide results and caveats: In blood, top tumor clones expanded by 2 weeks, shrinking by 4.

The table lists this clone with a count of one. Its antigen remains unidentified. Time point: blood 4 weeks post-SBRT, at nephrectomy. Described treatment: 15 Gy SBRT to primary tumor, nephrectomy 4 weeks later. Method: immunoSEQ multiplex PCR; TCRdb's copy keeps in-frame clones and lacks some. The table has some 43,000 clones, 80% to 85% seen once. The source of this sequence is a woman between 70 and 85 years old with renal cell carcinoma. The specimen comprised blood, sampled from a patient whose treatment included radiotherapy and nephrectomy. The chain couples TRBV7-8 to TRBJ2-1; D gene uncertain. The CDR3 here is CASSKVREQFF. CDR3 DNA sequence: TGTGCCAGCAGCAAGGTCCGTGAGCAGTTCTTC.